This section outlines one T cell receptor beta chain sequence together with its context. TCRdb keeps only in-frame clones here, not all; method: immunoSEQ multiplex PCR. The table lists about 480,000 clones, 85% to 90% of them singletons. This record belongs to a study of blood T cell repertoires in COVID-19. CDR3 length: 16 residues. Germline V CDR1 and CDR2: MNHEY, SVGEGT. The V segment lost 4 bases and the J segment 5 bases; nucleotides outside the gene matches: 11. This chain uses TRBV6-2 or TRBV6-3 with TRBJ2-3; 8 positions match TRBD2. Source material: PBMCs or T cells enriched from blood (not recorded which). This clonotype was sampled from a middle-aged woman who had recovered from COVID-19. The chain's CDR3 is CASSSGTGGRRDTQYF. Written as DNA, the CDR3 is TGTGCCAGCAGTTCTGGAACGGGAGGGCGTAGAGATACGCAGTATTTT.